Each of the 30 T cell receptor beta chains below was sequenced from the same sample in a study of T cell repertoires in cytomegalovirus infection. TCRdb called the reads again in MiXCR, with one record for every CDR3 protein. The table has 400,000 or so distinct CDR3 sequences, 18% seen once. The sequencing input was PBMCs. The origin of the receptors is a human donor in good health (CMV status not recorded). Some clones in this sample may be carry-over from other donors' samples.

This rearrangement joins TRBV5-6 to TRBJ2-5; no clear D. The CDR3 runs to 13 residues. Looked up from germline, CDR1 is SGHDT and CDR2 is YYEEEE. V was trimmed by 2 bases and J by 5 bases, leaving 10 bases between them. The CDR3 coding sequence is TGTGCCAGCAGCTTCGGGTACAGTGAGACCCAGTACTTC. Amino acids: CASSFGYSETQYF.

This clonotype was seen repeatedly, ten times or more. This chain connects TRBV7-2 to TRBJ2-2; no firm D call. Trimming took off 1 base at V and 7 bases at J, with 10 bases between the two ends. Germline loops: CDR1 SGHTA, CDR2 FQGNSA. There are 14 residues in the CDR3. Here the CDR3 DNA reads TGTGCCAGCAGCTTAGTCGCTCCAAACGGGGAGCTGTTTTTT. Its protein product is CASSLVAPNGELFF.

This chain joins TRBV19 and TRBJ2-7, with D possibly being TRBD1 or TRBD2 (7 bases each). CDR1 is LNHDA, CDR2 SQIVND, per germline (reference sequence). V was pared by 6 bases and J by 5 bases, with 20 bases between. The CDR3 is 15 residues long. CDR3 residues: CASSQGRGRIDEQYF. The CDR3, as DNA: TGTGCCAGTAGCCAGGGGAGGGGGCGCATTGACGAGCAGTACTTC.

The sample holds a few counts of this clonotype. V is TRBV5-6 and J is TRBJ1-1, with D maybe TRBD1 (5 bases). Germline V gene lookup returns CDR1 SGHDT and CDR2 YYEEEE. Trimming took 4 bases from V and 7 from J, leaving 14 bases between them. The CDR3 has 13 amino acids. The CDR3 protein is CASSRQTFFEAFF. The CDR3, as DNA: TGTGCCAGCAGCCGACAGACATTCTTTGAAGCTTTCTTT. The full variable domain, in which reference TRBV5-6 and TRBJ1-1 provide the parts outside the CDR3, is DAGVTQSPTHLIKTRGQQVTLRCSPKSGHDTVSWYQQALGQGPQFIFQYYEEEERQRGNFPDRFSGHQFPNYSSELNVNALLLGDSALYLCASSRQTFFEAFFGQGTRLTVV.

This clonotype was seen ten or more times. The chain combines TRBV4-1 with TRBJ2-7; possibly TRBD2 for D (6 bases). Trimming removed 2 bases at V and 6 bases at J, with 20 bases between. From germline, CDR1 is MGHRA and CDR2 YSYEKL. The CDR3 spans 16 residues. The CDR3 region has the DNA TGCGCCAGCAGCCAACCCCCCGCCGGGAGTGGCGCCGAGCAGTACTTC. Protein product: CASSQPPAGSGAEQYF.

This rearrangement joins TRBV5-4 to TRBJ2-3; no firm D call. The CDR3 runs 17 residues. The V and J ends lost 4 bases and 1 base respectively, with 19 bases between them. The V gene's germline CDR1 is SGHNT and CDR2 YYREEE (reference sequence). CDR3 bases: TGTGCCAGCAGCGGATCCTCGATTCGGCTAGGCACAGATACGCAGTATTTT. It encodes CASSGSSIRLGTDTQYF.

This chain uses TRBV10-3 with TRBJ2-1; 7 bases fit TRBD1. The CDR3 loop spans 12 amino acids. Germline V gives CDR1 ENHRY, CDR2 SYGVKD. J was trimmed by 6 bases and V by 9 bases; bases with no gene match: 5. CDR3 DNA sequence: TGTGCCATTAGACAGGGTGGCAATGAGCAGTTCTTC. It specifies CAIRQGGNEQFF.

V and J are TRBV29-1 and TRBJ1-1, with TRBD1 matching over 7 bases. Germline loops: CDR1 SQVTM, CDR2 ANQGSEA. CDR3 size: 12 residues. Germline trimming cut 7 bases from V and 4 bases from J; bases unmatched to any gene: 6. The CDR3 sequence: CSAWWDSTEAFF. DNA for the CDR3: TGCAGCGCCTGGTGGGACAGCACTGAAGCTTTCTTT.

As regards this clonotype: This may be a read error: a much more frequent sequence differs by one nucleotide. The chain is built from TRBV7-2 and TRBJ2-1, with 7 bases that match TRBD2. Germline V lookup: CDR1 SGHTA, CDR2 FQGNSA. The CDR3 extends over 13 amino acids. The CDR3 nucleotides are TGTGTCAGCAGCACTAGGGACTACCTTGAGCAGTTCTTC. It encodes CVSSTRDYLEQFF.

This clonotype was seen at least ten times. This chain joins TRBV11-2 and TRBJ2-5; D remains unclear. The ends were cut back, 4 bases at V and 1 base at J, with 16 bases in the middle. This CDR3 is built from 16 residues. Germline V gene lookup returns CDR1 SGHAT and CDR2 FQNNGV. The CDR3 bases are TGTGCCAGCAGCTCAAGAGGTCGAAATTTCCAAGAGACCCAGTACTTC. Protein: CASSSRGRNFQETQYF.

This clonotype was picked up a small number of times. The chain uses TRBV6-1 and TRBJ2-7; the match to TRBD1 covers 7 bases. The germline V gene encodes CDR1 MNHNS and CDR2 SASEGT. With 5 bases clipped from V and 7 bases from J, the junction kept 11 bases outside the gene matches. CDR3 length equals 14 residues. As DNA, the CDR3 is TGTGCCAGCAGTTCGGGACAGCTCACCTTGGAGCAGTACTTC. It yields the protein CASSSGQLTLEQYF.

This clonotype was picked up a small number of times. The V and J genes are TRBV5-8 and TRBJ2-5; 7 nucleotides align to TRBD1. With V trimmed by 3 bases and J by 2 bases, 7 bases remained unmatched. Germline CDR1 reads SGHTS; CDR2 reads YDEGEE. The CDR3 loop spans 15 amino acids. For the CDR3, the DNA is TGTGCCAGCAGCTCCGGGACAGCCGCTCAAGAGACCCAGTACTTC. It is translated as CASSSGTAAQETQYF.

This clonotype appeared a few times. The V call is TRBV7-8, the J call TRBJ2-7, with D perhaps TRBD1 or TRBD2 (7 bases each). Germline V gene data show CDR1 as SGHVS and CDR2 as FQNEAQ. This CDR3 region has 14 residues. V was clipped by 5 bases and J by 3 bases, with 14 bases between them. CDR3 loop: CASSTAGGGYEQYF. The CDR3 DNA reads TGTGCCAGCAGCACCGCAGGGGGGGGCTACGAGCAGTACTTC. Full variable domain (rest looked up from reference TRBV7-8 and TRBJ2-7): GAGVSQSPRYKVAKRGQDVALRCDPISGHVSLFWYQQALGQGPEFLTYFQNEAQLDKSGLPSDRFFAERPEGSVSTLKIQRTQQEDSAVYLCASSTAGGGYEQYFGPGTRLTVT.

This clonotype was detected a few times. The rearrangement uses TRBV2 and TRBJ2-3; 8 bases align to TRBD2. The V segment lost 4 bases and the J segment 7 bases; nucleotides outside the gene matches: 10. This CDR3 contains 15 residues. Germline CDR1 is SNHLY and CDR2 is FYNNEI. CDR3 region: CASSVPGLGANTQYF. CDR3 DNA sequence: TGTGCCAGCAGTGTACCGGGACTAGGCGCCAATACGCAGTATTTT.

The J gene is TRBJ1-4, the V gene TRBV7-9, with 7 bases matching TRBD1. V dropped 4 bases and J dropped 7; count of bases not matched to a gene: 9. CDR3 size: 15 residues. CDR1 is SEHNR, CDR2 FQNEAQ, per germline (reference sequence). CDR3 sequence: CASSSPGAGGEKLFF. DNA of the CDR3: TGTGCCAGCAGCTCCCCAGGGGCAGGGGGTGAAAAACTGTTTTTT.

J is TRBJ2-5 and V is TRBV5-1; a possible D gene is TRBD1 (5 bases). CDR3 size: 14 residues. The V end lost 2 bases, the J end lost 2 bases, and 10 bases lay between the germline ends. The germline V gene has CDR1 SGHRS and CDR2 YFSETQ. The CDR3 DNA reads TGCGCCAGCAGCTTAAGTGACAGTCAAGAGACCCAGTACTTC. Amino acid sequence: CASSLSDSQETQYF.

The rearrangement joins TRBV7-2 to TRBJ2-3, with D uncertain. Germline V gene sequence: CDR1 SGHTA, CDR2 FQGNSA. The CDR3 is made up of 14 amino acids. Trimming took off 3 bases at V and 1 base at J, with 8 bases between the two ends. The CDR3 is CASSFSRGTDTQYF. CDR3 sequence (DNA): TGTGCCAGCAGCTTTAGTCGGGGCACAGATACGCAGTATTTT.

This clonotype was observed at least ten times. The chain combines TRBV7-2 with TRBJ2-1; TRBD2 matches 12 bases. Germline loops: CDR1 SGHTA, CDR2 FQGNSA. Germline trimming cut 5 bases from V and 1 base from J; bases unmatched to any gene: 12. CDR3 length: 19 amino acids. CDR3 in DNA: TGTGCCAGCAGCCCCCGCGGGACTAGCGGGTGGGGGTCCTACAATGAGCAGTTCTTC. It is translated as CASSPRGTSGWGSYNEQFF.

This clonotype was observed a handful of times. The chain uses TRBV7-2 and TRBJ2-2, with TRBD1 as a possible D gene (6 bases). Per the germline V gene, CDR1 is SGHTA and CDR2 is FQGNSA. V lost 3 bases, J lost 2 bases, and 10 bases lay in between. The CDR3 spans 15 residues. Here the CDR3 reads CASSFRTDNTGELFF. Here the CDR3 DNA reads TGTGCCAGCAGCTTCAGGACAGATAACACCGGGGAGCTGTTTTTT. Full variable domain (missing parts from reference TRBV7-2 and TRBJ2-2): GAGVSQSPSNKVTEKGKDVELRCDPISGHTALYWYRQSLGQGLEFLIYFQGNSAPDKSGLPSDRFSAERTGGSVSTLTIQRTQQEDSAVYLCASSFRTDNTGELFFGEGSRLTVL.

The table lists this clonotype with many counts. The gene calls are TRBV6-1 and TRBJ2-7; the D is unclear. The CDR3 runs to 13 residues. Germline V gene data show CDR1 as MNHNS and CDR2 as SASEGT. Trimming took off 2 bases at V and 4 bases at J, with 9 bases between the two ends. In DNA form, the CDR3 reads TGTGCCAGCAGTGAAAGGTCCACGTACGAGCAGTACTTC. Translating gives CASSERSTYEQYF.

The chain combines TRBV6-1 with TRBJ2-3; D gene uncertain. CDR3 length: 16 amino acids. The germline CDR1 and CDR2 sequences are MNHNS and SASEGT. V was trimmed by 3 bases and J by 6 bases, leaving 19 bases between them. CDR3 sequence: CASSDIGTRIKDTQYF. In DNA, the CDR3 is TGTGCCAGCAGTGATATCGGAACCCGTATTAAGGATACGCAGTATTTT.

In this sample, this clonotype turned up many times. The chain couples TRBV20-1 to TRBJ1-3, with D hard to call. Germline values: CDR1 DFQATT, CDR2 SNEGSKA (reference sequence). CDR3 length equals 12 residues. The germline V and J ends were trimmed by 4 bases and 4 bases, with 8 bases remaining between them. For the CDR3, the DNA is TGCAGTGCTACCCAAAGGGGAAACACCATATATTTT. Encoded protein: CSATQRGNTIYF.

This clonotype was observed many times. V usage is TRBV7-2 and J usage is TRBJ2-7, with D maybe TRBD1 (5 bases). The V gene's germline CDR1 is SGHTA and CDR2 FQGNSA. V was pared by 5 bases and J by 0 bases, with 14 bases between. This CDR3 comprises 15 residues. CDR3 sequence (DNA): TGTGCCAGCAGCGAGGACACTTTTAGCTCCTACGAGCAGTACTTC. It codes for CASSEDTFSSYEQYF.

In its sample, this clonotype was seen many times. The chain has TRBV7-2 and TRBJ2-5; D gene ambiguous. Germline V lookup: CDR1 SGHTA, CDR2 FQGNSA. The CDR3 totals 13 residues. V gave up 5 bases and J gave up 7 bases, with 14 bases separating them. As DNA, the CDR3 is TGTGCCAGCAGCCCCCTTGGCGACCGGACCCAGTACTTC. As protein: CASSPLGDRTQYF.

The V call is TRBV5-1, the J call TRBJ2-3; D possibly uses TRBD1 or TRBD2 (5 bases each). The V and J ends lost 3 bases and 3 bases respectively, with 17 bases between them. CDR1 and CDR2 (germline): SGHRS, YFSETQ. The CDR3 is 16 residues long. The CDR3 reads CASSSNPGRITDTQYF. The CDR3 nucleotides read TGCGCCAGCAGCTCGAATCCGGGACGGATTACAGATACGCAGTATTTT. The complete variable domain, with remaining parts taken from reference TRBV5-1 and TRBJ2-3, reads KAGVTQTPRYLIKTRGQQVTLSCSPISGHRSVSWYQQTPGQGLQFLFEYFSETQRNKGNFPGRFSGRQFSNSRSEMNVSTLELGDSALYLCASSSNPGRITDTQYFGPGTRLTVL.

About this clonotype itself: With a much larger clone just one base away, this may be a read error. The genes are TRBV7-9 and TRBJ2-5; 8 positions agree with TRBD1. The CDR3 extends over 14 amino acids. Trimming cost V 4 bases and J 4 bases; bases outside gene matches: 5. Germline V gives CDR1 SEHNR, CDR2 FQNEAQ (reference sequence). The CDR3 DNA is TGTGCCAGCAGCTCGGACAGGGTTACAGAGACCCAGTACTTC. It encodes CASSSDRVTETQYF.

This clonotype was seen many times. The chain uses TRBV11-2 and TRBJ2-3, with a weak D call TRBD2 (5 bases). Germline V gene data show CDR1 as SGHAT and CDR2 as FQNNGV. V lost 4 bases, J lost 8 bases, and 13 bases lay in between. The CDR3 consists of 13 residues. The CDR3 DNA reads TGTGCCAGCAGCTACGGAGGCCGCCTTACGCAGTATTTT. As protein: CASSYGGRLTQYF.

The chain combines TRBV24-1 with TRBJ2-1; 7 positions agree with TRBD2. Germline V gives CDR1 KGHDR, CDR2 SFDVKD. This CDR3 spans 15 amino acids. With 5 bases clipped from V and 8 bases from J, the junction kept 11 bases outside the gene matches. The DNA of the CDR3 is TGTGCCACCAGTGCAGCGGGGCCTAACAATTATGAGCAGTTCTTC. Translated: CATSAAGPNNYEQFF.

This chain connects TRBV11-1 to TRBJ1-6; the match to TRBD1 covers 7 bases. Per germline, CDR1 SGHAT and CDR2 FQDESV (reference sequence). J lost 6 bases, V lost 6 bases, and 8 bases had no gene match. The CDR3 extends over 15 amino acids. Here the CDR3 reads CASRRRTGANSPLHF. The CDR3 DNA is TGTGCCAGCAGGCGCCGCACAGGGGCTAATTCACCCCTCCACTTT.

This chain joins TRBV10-3 and TRBJ1-6, with D unresolved. The V and J ends lost 2 bases and 10 bases respectively, with 9 bases between them. The CDR3 extends over 13 amino acids. Germline-derived CDR1 and CDR2 are ENHRY and SYGVKD. The CDR3 sequence is CAISETQTSPLHF. CDR3 nucleotides: TGTGCCATCAGTGAGACCCAAACGTCACCCCTCCACTTT.